The clone carrying this T cell receptor beta chain appeared once. Antigen unknown. Germline CDR1 is MDHEN and CDR2 is SYDVKM. The V and J ends lost 6 bases and 11 bases respectively, with 16 bases between them. The CDR3 has 12 residues. The sample comes from a study of shared clonotypes between healthy human individuals. Notes on the study in general: Enrolling few donors narrowed the genetic and exposure-history diversity that was represented. Naive CD4 clonotype sharing across several donors was about 5%. Larger richness was generally estimated for naive than memory subsets.

Clones were read by immunoSEQ multiplex PCR, and TCRdb kept only the in-frame ones, dropping some. The sample consists of around 2.5 million clones, 93% of them appearing once. The source material was naive CD4+ T cells from PBMCs. The subset denotes: CD45RA+ positively selected. The chain uses TRBV28 and TRBJ1-1; a weak D match, TRBD1 (6 bases). The receptor's source is a man aged 18-30 years in good health. Some clones in this sample may be carry-over from other donors' samples. CDR3 sequence reads: CASRPGVGGAFF. CDR3 sequence (DNA): TGTGCCAGCAGACCAGGAGTAGGGGGTGCTTTCTTT. Looking up the rest from reference TRBV28 and TRBJ1-1 gives the full variable domain: DVKVTQSSRYLVKRTGEKVFLECVQDMDHENMFWYRQDPGLGLRLIYFSYDVKMKEKGDIPEGYSVSREKKERFSLILESASTNQTSMYLCASRPGVGGAFFGQGTRLTVV.